This T cell receptor beta chain came from a study of beta chain features in type 1 diabetes (dated by TCRdb to the late 2010s). Regarding the complete study: Mean age, gender distribution, total cell number and subset yield did not differ between patients and healthy donors. In the study, TCRB repertoires of sorted circulating CD4+ T cell subsets from recently diagnosed type 1 diabetes patients were compared with those of matched healthy donors. A total of 107,917,701 sorted cells were examined across all samples, and the number of cells per subset was strongly correlated with RNA yield. Naive and central memory subsets were obtained from all 30 or so donors, but regulatory and stem cell-like memory subsets were isolated from only 8 patients and roughly 8 healthy donors. What the work shows at the level of the full study, not this receptor alone: Fewer insertions and more nucleotide deletions at VDJ recombination sites were observed in patients with type 1 diabetes, implying thymic rearrangement abnormalities. Shorter templates might have been favored by PCR, but patient and control samples were amplified and corrected together, so both groups would have been affected equally by any skew. A moderate but significant shortening of TCRB CDR3 length was observed in type 1 diabetes patients in all four CD4+ subsets. Because cDNA was sequenced instead of genomic DNA, highly expressing activated cells could be over-represented, though the groups showed no difference in activation or CD3 levels. The naive, central memory and regulatory TCRB repertoires appeared to resemble one another more closely among patients than among healthy donors. Because small numbers of individuals were included in the HLA sub-analyses, any influence of HLA type on TCRB rearrangement was left unresolved.

In the case of this clone: Its binding antigen is unknown. No quality values exist for individual bases; no much larger clone is one base distant.

Each donor gave one peripheral blood draw, averaging roughly 100 mL, which was collected into heparinised tubes. Naive, central memory, regulatory and stem cell-like memory CD4+ T cells were sorted on a BD FACSAria II using a panel including CD45RO, CCR7, CD25, CD127, CD95 and CD27. Purity was above 95% for every sorted population. PBMCs were separated immediately by Lymphoprep density gradient centrifugation and were stained directly, without being cultured. So that batch effects would be minimized, each experiment stained and sorted samples in pairs, pairing one healthy donor with one patient. The CDR3 covers 16 residues, taking in both the cysteine and the phenylalanine. Just the 48-base CDR3 DNA is kept, in frame starting at base 1. The CDR1 and CDR2 encoded by the germline V gene (reference sequence) are SEHNR and FQNEAQ. Clipping removes 5 bases from V and 4 bases from J, with 9 as the unmatched junction base count.

The entire amount of isolated RNA was reverse transcribed using the High Capacity cDNA Reverse Transcription Kit, so the sequenced TCRB transcripts were expressed ones. Deep immunoSEQ sequencing was applied to naive, central memory and regulatory T cell samples, giving an average of roughly 3.5 million total reads per sample. Sorted cells were lysed in RLT buffer and RNA was extracted with DNase-treated RNeasy Micro or Mini kits, depending on cell number. Each cell subset was processed separately to prevent cross-contamination, with patient and healthy donor samples processed together. Using the immunoSEQ multiplex PCR, TCRB sequences were amplified from cDNA into 87-bp fragments spanning the CDR3 region. Amplicons were sequenced on the Illumina HiSeq platform. In the paper's pipeline: Synthetic template baselines were used to correct PCR bias computationally, reads within Hamming distance 2 were collapsed together, and singletons that could not be merged were discarded. Reads were aligned against IMGT so that V, D and J genes, CDR3 length and insertions or deletions at six rearrangement sites could be assigned. Within each subset, clonotype counts were normalized to the number of sorted cells before true diversity and Gini coefficients were calculated with the tcR R package. Repertoire sharing was quantified using the overlap coefficient calculated on TCRB nucleotide sequences. Out-of-frame TCRB sequences from naive cells were analyzed to stand in for the pre-selection repertoire. This immuneACCESS table, as held by TCRdb, lists in-frame sequences with V and J called but not all clones. Of the missing ones, under half trace to an unresolved V gene in checked studies; the others have no known cause. V, J and clone size are taken as reported in that table, and D and trimming were inferred from the DNA itself. Recorded for this sample are 970,000 or so clones; 17% of them occurred a single time. The ten largest clones represent around 0.02% of the sample.

The chain is assembled from TRBV7-9 and TRBJ2-1; 9 nucleotides in the junction match TRBD1. The source is a woman younger than 30 in good health. Sequenced input: naive CD4+ T cells from blood. The cell subset or site label on this specimen signifies: true naive CD4+ T cells. At the DNA level, the sequence is TGTGCCAGCAGCGCCGGGACAGGGTTCGGGTACAATGAGCAGTTCTTC. Its translation is CASSAGTGFGYNEQFF.